A single sample is the source of the 20 T cell receptor beta chains below, sequenced in a study of cytomegalovirus exposure and HLA in healthy donors. The PCR had 60 Vbeta and 13 Jbeta primers. The repertoire was sequenced with immunoSEQ multiplex PCR; TCRdb's copy has only in-frame clones and lacks some. Here the sample spans about 180,000 clones, over 75% being singletons. Sequenced material: PBMCs. The receptors here all came from a man in his sixties in good health and CMV-seronegative.

This chain connects TRBV7-9 to TRBJ2-1; 10 bases map to TRBD1. Germline-derived CDR1 and CDR2 are SEHNR and FQNEAQ (reference sequence). CDR3 length: 16 residues. The V segment lost 5 bases and the J segment 8 bases; nucleotides outside the gene matches: 12. The CDR3 loop is CASSSTRGQGLHEQFF. CDR3 in DNA: TGTGCCAGCAGCAGCACCCGGGGACAGGGGTTACATGAGCAGTTCTTC. Full variable domain (missing parts from reference TRBV7-9 and TRBJ2-1): DTGVSQNPRHKITKRGQNVTFRCDPISEHNRLYWYRQTLGQGPEFLTYFQNEAQLEKSRLLSDRFSAERPKGSFSTLEIQRTEQGDSAMYLCASSSTRGQGLHEQFFGPGTRLTVL.

The chain combines TRBV7-3 with TRBJ2-1, with 11 bases matching TRBD2. V dropped 9 bases and J dropped 0; count of bases not matched to a gene: 10. CDR1 and CDR2 from the germline V gene are SGHTA and FQGTGA. This CDR3 is built from 17 residues. The CDR3 region is CARHGTSGGSSYNEQFF. The DNA for the CDR3 is TGTGCCAGACACGGGACTAGCGGAGGAAGCTCCTACAATGAGCAGTTCTTC.

The chain uses TRBV5-1 and TRBJ2-1; 8 bases are shared with TRBD1. With 1 base clipped from V and 7 bases from J, the junction kept 7 bases outside the gene matches. Germline CDR1 reads SGHRS; CDR2 reads YFSETQ. This CDR3 comprises 15 residues. The CDR3 loop reads CASSLSVDRENEQFF. In DNA form, the CDR3 reads TGCGCCAGCAGCTTGTCTGTGGACAGGGAGAATGAGCAGTTCTTC.

The rearrangement uses TRBV29-1 and TRBJ1-2; D is unclear. The CDR3 contains 12 residues. Deletions cut 4 bases from V and 3 bases from J, with 9 bases between. Germline lookup yields CDR1 SQVTM and CDR2 ANQGSEA. For the CDR3, the DNA is TGCAGCGTTGGGCAGAATGACTATGGCTACACCTTC. It is translated as CSVGQNDYGYTF.

The rearrangement uses TRBV5-1 and TRBJ2-7; 9 bases match TRBD2. This CDR3 has 18 residues. V shed 3 bases, J shed 2 bases, and the junction held 15 bases outside the gene matches. Germline CDR1 and CDR2: SGHRS and YFSETQ. In nucleotides, the CDR3 is TGCGCCAGCAGCTACTACCGTTCGAGCGGGGGGAAACCCTACGAGCAGTACTTC. Its protein is CASSYYRSSGGKPYEQYF.

The chain joins TRBV5-1 to TRBJ1-5; 11 nucleotides align to TRBD1. V lost 3 bases and J lost 1; bases outside the gene matches: 0. Germline-derived CDR1 and CDR2 are SGHRS and YFSETQ. The CDR3 loop spans 15 amino acids. The CDR3 DNA is TGCGCCAGCAGCTGGACAGGGGGCAGCAATCAGCCCCAGCATTTT. As protein: CASSWTGGSNQPQHF.

This clone was seen a single time. V is TRBV29-1 and J is TRBJ2-1, with TRBD2 matching over 7 bases. With V trimmed by 6 bases and J by 6 bases, 5 bases remained unmatched. Germline assignment: CDR1 SQVTM and CDR2 ANQGSEA. This CDR3 is built from 12 residues. CDR3: CSVRDYPNEQFF. CDR3 sequence (DNA): TGCAGCGTGCGGGACTACCCCAATGAGCAGTTCTTC.

V and J are TRBV2 and TRBJ1-1; TRBD1 aligns across 8 bases. The J segment lost 5 bases and the V segment lost 10 bases, leaving 12 bases of the junction unmatched. Germline assignment: CDR1 SNHLY and CDR2 FYNNEI. The CDR3 loop spans 14 amino acids. In DNA, the CDR3 is TGTGCCACCACCGAGCAGGGGGCGCCTACTGAAGCTTTCTTT. Translated, it gives CATTEQGAPTEAFF.

CDR3 bases: TGTGCCAGCAGTTCTCCAGGGCCTCGAGAGACCCAGTACTTC. Translated: CASSSPGPRETQYF. V usage is TRBV28 and J usage is TRBJ2-5, with D possibly TRBD1 on 5 matching bases. This CDR3 contains 14 residues. In germline, CDR1 is MDHEN, CDR2 SYDVKM. V gave up 4 bases and J gave up 4 bases, with 13 bases separating them.

This clone was picked up a small number of times. The chain combines TRBV2 with TRBJ2-2, with TRBD1 matching 7 bases. CDR3 length equals 13 residues. V shed 8 bases and J 1 base; nucleotides not matched to a gene: 1. CDR1 and CDR2 from the germline V gene are SNHLY and FYNNEI. The CDR3 sequence: CASWTGNTGELFF. CDR3 in DNA: TGTGCCAGCTGGACAGGGAACACCGGGGAGCTGTTTTTT. The full variable domain, its missing parts supplied by reference TRBV2 and TRBJ2-2, is EPEVTQTPSHQVTQMGQEVILRCVPISNHLYFYWYRQILGQKVEFLVSFYNNEISEKSEIFDDQFSVERPDGSNFTLKIRSTKLEDSAMYFCASWTGNTGELFFGEGSRLTVL.

This chain links TRBV4-2 with TRBJ2-5; 7 positions match TRBD2. CDR1 is LGHNA and CDR2 is YNFKEQ in the germline V gene. This CDR3 is 15 amino acids long. With V trimmed by 3 bases and J by 1 base, 5 bases remained unmatched. The DNA for the CDR3 is TGTGCCAGCAGCCAGGTAGCGGGCACCCAAGAGACCCAGTACTTC. It specifies CASSQVAGTQETQYF.

The gene calls are TRBV5-4 and TRBJ2-3, with 10 nucleotides matching TRBD2. V lost 0 bases and J lost 0; bases outside the gene matches: 10. The CDR3 length is 19 residues. In germline, CDR1 is SGHNT, CDR2 YYREEE (reference sequence). CDR3 in amino acids: CASSLGYRTSGPSTDTQYF. The CDR3 nucleotides read TGTGCCAGCAGCTTGGGTTACAGGACTAGCGGCCCTAGCACAGATACGCAGTATTTT.

CDR3 coding DNA: TGTGCCTGGAGAATCGAGGGACAGGAAAACATTCAGTACTTC. Translating gives CAWRIEGQENIQYF. V is TRBV30 and J is TRBJ2-4, with 8 positions matching TRBD1. With V trimmed by 3 bases and J by 5 bases, 6 bases remained unmatched. The V gene's germline CDR1 is GTSNPN and CDR2 SVGIG (reference sequence). The CDR3 length is 14 residues.

Here the CDR3 DNA reads TGTGCCAGCAGTTACTCGTGGACTCAGATCTACGAGCAGTACTTC. Translating it yields CASSYSWTQIYEQYF. V gene TRBV6-5 combines with J gene TRBJ2-7, with D perhaps TRBD2 (5 bases). The CDR3 runs 15 residues. Trimming stripped 0 bases from V and 3 bases from J, with 12 bases between. Germline V gene data show CDR1 as MNHEY and CDR2 as SVGAGI.

This clone was seen more than once but under ten times. The J gene is TRBJ2-7, the V gene TRBV6-5; TRBD1 matches at 7 bases. Germline CDR1 and CDR2: MNHEY and SVGAGI. V trimming: 9 bases; J trimming: 2 bases; junction bases outside the gene matches: 4. The CDR3 totals 12 residues. CDR3 nucleotides: TGTGCCAGTACAGGGGAGACCTACGAGCAGTACTTC. This codes for CASTGETYEQYF.

This chain joins TRBV19 and TRBJ2-7, with 8 bases identical to TRBD2. The germline V gene encodes CDR1 LNHDA and CDR2 SQIVND (reference sequence). V gave up 6 bases and J gave up 2 bases; unmatched junction bases: 9. This CDR3 region has 15 residues. The CDR3 DNA is TGTGCCAGTAGCAAGGAGCGGGGGCCTCCCTACGAGCAGTACTTC. It codes for CASSKERGPPYEQYF.

The chain uses TRBV19 and TRBJ2-1; maybe TRBD2 (6 bases). V lost 3 bases and J 0 bases, leaving 12 bases between the germline ends. Germline V CDR1 and CDR2: LNHDA, SQIVND (reference sequence). The CDR3 is 16 residues long. The CDR3 protein is CASSMRAGSSYNEQFF. The CDR3 bases are TGTGCCAGTAGTATGAGAGCCGGGAGCTCCTACAATGAGCAGTTCTTC.

The chain carries TRBV5-1 and TRBJ2-3; TRBD1 agrees at 9 bases. J gave up 4 bases and V 1 base, and 10 bases lay outside the gene matches. CDR3 length: 17 residues. Germline CDR1 SGHRS, CDR2 YFSETQ. The CDR3 DNA sequence: TGCGCCAGCAGCTTGAGGGACAGGGTTATCCGGGCAGATACGCAGTATTTT. It encodes CASSLRDRVIRADTQYF.

This clone was detected a few times. The rearrangement uses TRBV4-1 and TRBJ2-3, with a possible D match to TRBD2 (6 bases). Trimming took 4 bases from V and 2 from J, leaving 13 bases between them. The CDR3 contains 15 residues. The germline V gene encodes CDR1 MGHRA and CDR2 YSYEKL. CDR3 sequence (DNA): TGCGCCAGCAGCCCCGGACTAAGACTCACAGATACGCAGTATTTT. Its translation: CASSPGLRLTDTQYF.

The chain uses TRBV28 and TRBJ1-4, with TRBD1 matching over 10 bases. Unmatched junction bases numbered 4, after V lost 3 bases and J lost 6 bases. The CDR3 has 15 residues. Germline loops: CDR1 MDHEN, CDR2 SYDVKM. DNA of the CDR3: TGTGCCAGCAGTTTGGCCGACAGGGGGCATGAAAAACTGTTTTTT. Protein: CASSLADRGHEKLFF. Based on the CDR3 plus reference TRBV28 and TRBJ1-4, the full variable domain is DVKVTQSSRYLVKRTGEKVFLECVQDMDHENMFWYRQDPGLGLRLIYFSYDVKMKEKGDIPEGYSVSREKKERFSLILESASTNQTSMYLCASSLADRGHEKLFFGSGTQLSVL.